This T cell receptor (beta chain) was identified in a study of PD-1 blockade in classical Hodgkin lymphoma. Whole-study results and caveats: A reduction in baseline TCR diversity was reportedly seen in newly diagnosed patients relative to healthy donors. Underlying causes for the observed repertoire differences were not defined, possibly disease activity or prior therapy. Those starting nivolumab under 1 year post-ASCT were excluded.

A few counts support this clone. Its antigen is undetermined. This CDR3 contains 13 residues. Germline V gene lookup returns CDR1 SQVTM and CDR2 ANQGSEA. Between the trimmed V and J ends, which lost 1 base and 3 bases, there was a span of 9 bases. This table comes from immunoSEQ multiplex PCR, and its TCRdb copy is limited to in-frame clones, with some not included. There are roughly 2,500 clones in the sample; around 64% occur only once, and roughly a third lies in the top ten. Each patient's relapse followed autologous stem cell transplantation, and brentuximab vedotin exposure varied. Magnetic depletion of non-target cells from thawed PBMCs yielded purified CD8+ T cells.

The genes are TRBV29-1 and TRBJ1-1; D remains unclear. The sample here was CD8+ T cells from blood, taken at baseline. This TCR was recovered from a human donor with classical Hodgkin lymphoma. CDR3 sequence: CSVEAGLHTEAFF. The DNA of the CDR3 is TGCAGCGTTGAAGCCGGACTGCACACTGAAGCTTTCTTT.